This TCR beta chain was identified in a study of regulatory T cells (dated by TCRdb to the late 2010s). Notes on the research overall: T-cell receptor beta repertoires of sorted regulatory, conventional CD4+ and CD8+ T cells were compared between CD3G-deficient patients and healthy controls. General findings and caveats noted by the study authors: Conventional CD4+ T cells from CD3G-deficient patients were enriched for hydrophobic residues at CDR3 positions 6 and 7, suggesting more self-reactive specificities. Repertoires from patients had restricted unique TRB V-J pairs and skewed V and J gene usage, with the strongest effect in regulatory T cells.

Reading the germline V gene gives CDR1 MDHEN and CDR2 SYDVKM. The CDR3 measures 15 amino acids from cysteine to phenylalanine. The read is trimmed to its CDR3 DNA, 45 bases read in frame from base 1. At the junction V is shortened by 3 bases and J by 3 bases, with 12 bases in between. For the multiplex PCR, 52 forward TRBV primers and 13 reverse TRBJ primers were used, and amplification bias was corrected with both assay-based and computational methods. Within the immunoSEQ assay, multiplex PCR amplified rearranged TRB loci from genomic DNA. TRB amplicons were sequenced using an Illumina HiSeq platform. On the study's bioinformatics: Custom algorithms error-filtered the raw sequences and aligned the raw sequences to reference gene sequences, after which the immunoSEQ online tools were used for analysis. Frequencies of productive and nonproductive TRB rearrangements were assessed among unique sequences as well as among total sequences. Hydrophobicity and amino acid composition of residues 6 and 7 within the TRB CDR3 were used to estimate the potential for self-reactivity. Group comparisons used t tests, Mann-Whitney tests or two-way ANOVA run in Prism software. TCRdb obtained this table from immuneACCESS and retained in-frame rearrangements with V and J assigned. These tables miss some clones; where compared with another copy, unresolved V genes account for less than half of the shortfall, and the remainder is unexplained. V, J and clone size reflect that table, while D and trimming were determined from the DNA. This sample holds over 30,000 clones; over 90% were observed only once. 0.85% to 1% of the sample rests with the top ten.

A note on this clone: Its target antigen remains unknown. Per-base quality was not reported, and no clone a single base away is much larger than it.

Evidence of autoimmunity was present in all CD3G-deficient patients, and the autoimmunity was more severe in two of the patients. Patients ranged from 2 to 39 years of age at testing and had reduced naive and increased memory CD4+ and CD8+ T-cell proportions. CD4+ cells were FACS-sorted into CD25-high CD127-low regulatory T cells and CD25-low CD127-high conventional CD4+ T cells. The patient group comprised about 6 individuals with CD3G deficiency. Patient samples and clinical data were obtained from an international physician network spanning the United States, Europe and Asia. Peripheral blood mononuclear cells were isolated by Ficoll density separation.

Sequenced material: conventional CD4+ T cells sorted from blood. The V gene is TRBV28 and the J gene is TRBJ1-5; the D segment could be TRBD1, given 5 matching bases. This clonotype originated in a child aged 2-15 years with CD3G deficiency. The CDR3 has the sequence CASSLGTELNQPQHF. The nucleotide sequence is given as TGTGCCAGCAGTTTGGGGACGGAACTCAATCAGCCCCAGCATTTT.